This T cell receptor beta chain was profiled in a study of shared clonotypes between healthy human individuals. Regarding the study as a whole: Between a few donors, naive CD4 clonotypes were shared at a level of about 5%. All-four-donor shared clonotypes had higher generation probabilities than non-shared clonotypes did.

The repertoire was sequenced with immunoSEQ multiplex PCR; TCRdb's copy has only in-frame clones and lacks some. The sample has 2 million to 2.5 million clones; just over 90% are singletons. Worth noting for this clone: Its antigen is still unknown.

This CDR3 contains 17 residues. The germline CDR1 and CDR2 sequences are SQVTM and ANQGSEA. V was clipped by 3 bases and J by 3 bases; unmatched bases: 10. The naive CD8 subset, CD45RO-negative cells positively selected for CCR7, excluded terminally differentiated effector memory CD45RA+ cells. This rearrangement joins TRBV29-1 to TRBJ2-3, with TRBD2 matching over 12 bases. The sequence derives from a man between 18 and 29 years old in good health. Some clones in this sample may be carry-over from other donors' samples. Sequenced sample: naive CD8+ T cells from PBMCs. The CDR3 loop is CSVDAPSGRARTDTQYF. The DNA for the CDR3 is TGCAGCGTTGATGCCCCTAGCGGGAGGGCCAGGACAGATACGCAGTATTTT.